This T cell receptor (beta chain) was sequenced for a study of human T cells and chemical hapten exposure. Regarding the study as a whole: Positive correlation was observed between PT1 expanded TCR counts and patch test score. Compared to controls, expanded TCRs made significantly more large clusters of similar CDR3s.

Per the authors' pipeline: Sampled TCR counts reached a median of approximately 94,000 per sample, with values ranging from about 20,000 to 700,000. Each CDR3 protein is one row after TCRdb ran MiXCR on the RACE reads. The authors' filters were not applied to this entry. The sample records about 380,000 distinct CDR3 sequences, 4.5% to 5.5% being singletons. The V segment lost 4 bases and the J segment 6 bases; nucleotides outside the gene matches: 11. Germline lookup yields CDR1 LGHDT and CDR2 YNNKEL (reference sequence). The CDR3 length is 15 residues. Time point reported: pre-sensitization, week 0. This sample's treatment: therapeutic diphenylcyclopropenone sensitization with weekly scalp DPC. Researchers extracted total RNA from unfractionated whole blood. This clonotype was recorded a few times. Its antigen remains unknown.

The chain joins TRBV3-1 to TRBJ1-2; TRBD1 matches 7 bases. The receptor was isolated from a woman between 45 and 65 years old with alopecia areata. Some clones in this sample may be carry-over from other donors' samples. Source: whole blood, taken in connection with sensitization to the hapten diphenylcyclopropenone (DPC). In nucleotides, the CDR3 is TGTGCCAGCAGCCCTACTAAGACAGGGAACCATGGCTACACCTTC. Amino acid sequence: CASSPTKTGNHGYTF.